The rows below give T cell receptor beta chains drawn from one sample of a study of cytomegalovirus exposure and HLA in healthy donors. Clones were sequenced by immunoSEQ multiplex PCR, and TCRdb holds only the in-frame ones, with some missing. In the table there are 40,000 to 45,000 clones, about 50% of which are singletons. The sequenced sample consisted of PBMCs. All receptors derive from a human donor in good health. The CDR3 runs from the conserved cysteine through the conserved F or W. Only some rows state a clone size, as once, few, many or a class for expanded clones.

abundance	v_gene	j_gene	CDR3aa
-	TRBV11-2	TRBJ2-7	CASSPQGLVSEQYF
few	TRBV19	TRBJ1-4	CASSMGRDTTNEKLFF
-	TRBV5-6	TRBJ2-7	CASSLRAGTGRPYEQYF
few	TRBV7-2	TRBJ2-1	CASSSGGHGEQFF
-	TRBV7-3	TRBJ2-2	CASSLKAAGGPNTGELFF
-	TRBV5-1	TRBJ1-3	CASSPGENSGNTIYF
-	TRBV5-1	TRBJ2-7	CASSPSSVVSEQYF
-	TRBV5-6	TRBJ1-1	CASSRLTVNTEAFF
-	TRBV19	TRBJ1-5	CASGRGTTRTQPQHF
-	TRBV29-1	TRBJ1-4	CSVASGKLNEKLFF
-	TRBV7-7	TRBJ2-5	CASSSTGRQETQYF
few	TRBV2	TRBJ1-1	CASRGDRAAEAFF
-	TRBV6-5	TRBJ1-1	CASMDRNTEAFF
-	TRBV6-5	TRBJ1-6	CASSYSRRDNSPLHF
-	TRBV19	TRBJ2-3	CASSLGAGADTQYF
-	TRBV6-6	TRBJ2-5	CASRKAGGGQYF
-	TRBV19	TRBJ2-7	CASKRQNEYEQYF
-	TRBV5-1	TRBJ2-5	CASSLTGGRETQYF
-	TRBV7-6	TRBJ2-7	CASSSSGVTEQYF
few	TRBV11-2	TRBJ2-5	CASSRRPGVAQETQYF
-	TRBV4-3	TRBJ2-3	CASSQTRTSGLDSDTQYF
-	TRBV21-1	TRBJ2-6	CASSKWRASGANVLTF
once	TRBV7-8	TRBJ2-1	CASGLPDNEQFF
few	TRBV28	TRBJ1-2	CASSSPGGVGYGYTF
few	TRBV19	TRBJ2-1	CASSRSGTNNEQFF
-	TRBV5-4	TRBJ1-5	CASSQWRGYQPQHF
-	TRBV28	TRBJ1-5	CASSFRGFYQPQHF
few	TRBV27	TRBJ2-7	CASTRTGGWYEQYF
-	TRBV5-1	TRBJ2-1	CASSLGDLYNEQFF
once	TRBV10-3	TRBJ2-7	CAISDPGGRLSAYEQYF
-	TRBV7-9	TRBJ1-1	CATEVAAEGAFF
few	TRBV19	TRBJ2-7	CASSSREFQYEQYF
-	TRBV2	TRBJ2-5	CASRDSRTVPQETQYF
few	TRBV19	TRBJ1-2	CASSPGTGGRYGYTF
few	TRBV9	TRBJ1-2	CASSVLQGNGYTF
-	TRBV7-3	TRBJ2-1	CASSRLALVRTYNEQFF
-	TRBV14	TRBJ2-1	CASTVRANQFF
once	TRBV11-1	TRBJ2-1	CATTPTGGFYNEQFF
-	TRBV2	TRBJ2-1	CASGRGGLGGQFF
-	TRBV6-5	TRBJ1-3	CASSIHRGSGNTIYF
-	TRBV7-3	TRBJ2-5	CASSLQPSGSGGVEETQYF
few	TRBV7-6	TRBJ1-1	CASSQGGLGGHTEAFF
-	TRBV7-2	TRBJ2-7	CASSQDGRSRGAYEQYF
few	TRBV7-2	TRBJ1-6	CASSLGGPVGSPLHF
-	TRBV7-2	TRBJ2-1	CASSLGSTGVRYNEQFF
few	TRBV18	TRBJ2-3	CASSELAGTDTQYF
-	TRBV4-2	TRBJ1-2	CASSQAGKEVYGYTF
-	TRBV2	TRBJ1-5	CASQKLGGRHQPQHF
-	TRBV11-3	TRBJ2-2	CASSRTGVPGELFF
-	TRBV19	TRBJ1-5	CASSIDPRGHQPQHF